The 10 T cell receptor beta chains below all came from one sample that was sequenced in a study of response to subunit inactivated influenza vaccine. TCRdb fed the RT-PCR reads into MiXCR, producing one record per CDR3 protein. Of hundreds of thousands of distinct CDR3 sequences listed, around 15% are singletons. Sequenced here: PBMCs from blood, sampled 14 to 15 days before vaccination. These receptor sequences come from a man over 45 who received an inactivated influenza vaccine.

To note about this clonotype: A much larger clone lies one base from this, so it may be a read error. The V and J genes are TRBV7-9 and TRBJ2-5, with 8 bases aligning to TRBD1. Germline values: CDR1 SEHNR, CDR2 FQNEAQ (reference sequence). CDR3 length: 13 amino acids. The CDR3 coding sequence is TGTGCCAGCAGCCCCGGACAGGGAAGGACCCAGCACTTC. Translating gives CASSPGQGRTQHF.

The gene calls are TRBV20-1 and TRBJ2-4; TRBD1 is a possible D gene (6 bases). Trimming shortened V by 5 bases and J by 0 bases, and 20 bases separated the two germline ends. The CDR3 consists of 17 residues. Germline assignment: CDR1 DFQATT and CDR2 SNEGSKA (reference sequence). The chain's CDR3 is CSASRVRTEKAKNIQYF. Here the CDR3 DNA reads TGCAGTGCTTCCCGCGTGAGGACAGAAAAAGCCAAAAACATTCAGTACTTC.

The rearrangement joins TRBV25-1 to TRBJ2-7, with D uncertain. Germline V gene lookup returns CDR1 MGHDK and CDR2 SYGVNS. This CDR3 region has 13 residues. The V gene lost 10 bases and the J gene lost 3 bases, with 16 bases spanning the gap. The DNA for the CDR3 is TGTGCCATGGGCCCCGGGCTCGACTACGAGCAGTACTTC. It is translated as CAMGPGLDYEQYF.

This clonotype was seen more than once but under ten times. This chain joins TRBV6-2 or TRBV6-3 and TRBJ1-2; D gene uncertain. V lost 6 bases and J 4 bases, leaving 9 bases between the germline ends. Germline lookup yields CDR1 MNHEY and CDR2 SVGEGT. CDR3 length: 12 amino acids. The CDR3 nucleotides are TGTGCCAGCAGCCAGCGGGGCTATGGCTACACCTTC. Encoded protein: CASSQRGYGYTF.

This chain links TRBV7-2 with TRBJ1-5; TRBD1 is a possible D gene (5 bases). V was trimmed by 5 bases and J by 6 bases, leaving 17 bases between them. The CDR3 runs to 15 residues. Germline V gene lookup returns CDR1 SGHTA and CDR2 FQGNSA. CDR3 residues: CASSHSREAGQPQHF. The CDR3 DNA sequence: TGTGCCAGCAGCCACTCCAGGGAAGCTGGTCAGCCCCAGCATTTT.

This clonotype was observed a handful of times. The CDR3 is CASSFSTASYEQYF. In nucleotides, the CDR3 is TGCGCCAGCAGCTTTTCGACGGCCTCCTACGAGCAGTACTTC. This chain joins TRBV5-1 and TRBJ2-7, with D hard to call. The CDR3 is made up of 14 amino acids. V shed 2 bases and J shed 0 bases, with 9 bases lying between them. Per the germline V gene, CDR1 is SGHRS and CDR2 is YFSETQ.

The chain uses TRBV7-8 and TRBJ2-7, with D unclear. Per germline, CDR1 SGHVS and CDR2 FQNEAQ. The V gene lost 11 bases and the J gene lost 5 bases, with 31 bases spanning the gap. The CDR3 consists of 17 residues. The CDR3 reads CAGSLIPPGAYGHEQYF. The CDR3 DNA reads TGTGCCGGTAGTCTCATACCCCCAGGAGCCTACGGCCACGAGCAGTACTTC.

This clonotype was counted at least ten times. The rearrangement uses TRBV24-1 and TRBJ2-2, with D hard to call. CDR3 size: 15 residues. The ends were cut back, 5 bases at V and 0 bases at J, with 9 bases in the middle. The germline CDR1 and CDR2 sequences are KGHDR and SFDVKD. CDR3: CATSGWQANTGELFF. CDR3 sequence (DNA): TGTGCCACCAGTGGGTGGCAAGCGAACACCGGGGAGCTGTTTTTT.

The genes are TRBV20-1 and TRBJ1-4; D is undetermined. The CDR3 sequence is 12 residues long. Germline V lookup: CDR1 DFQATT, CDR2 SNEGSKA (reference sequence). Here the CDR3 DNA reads TGCATCGCATGGGCAACTAATGAAAAACTGTTTTTT. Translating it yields CIAWATNEKLFF.

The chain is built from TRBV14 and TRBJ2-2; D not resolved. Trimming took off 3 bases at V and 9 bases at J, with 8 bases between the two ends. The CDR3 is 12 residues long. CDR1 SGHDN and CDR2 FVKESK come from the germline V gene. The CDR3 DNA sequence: TGTGCCAGCAGCCATGAGAACCGGGAGCTGTTTTTT. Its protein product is CASSHENRELFF. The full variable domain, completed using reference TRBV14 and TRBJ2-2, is EAGVTQFPSHSVIEKGQTVTLRCDPISGHDNLYWYRRVMGKEIKFLLHFVKESKQDESGMPNNRFLAERTGGTYSTLKVQPAELEDSGVYFCASSHENRELFFGEGSRLTVL.